This entry is about one TCR beta chain. In the original processing: Amplified reference gene primers provided the basis for estimating nucleated cell counts. Profiling relied on immunoSEQ multiplex PCR, and the TCRdb table lists in-frame clones only, not all of them. V and J calls and clone size come straight from that table; D and trimming were deduced from the DNA. The table lists roughly 340,000 clones, 85% to 90% of them singletons. The entry originates in a study of blood T cell repertoires in COVID-19. Germline CDR1 reads MDHEN; CDR2 reads SYDVKM. The V end lost 3 bases, the J end lost 7 bases, and 12 bases lay between the germline ends. The CDR3 is 13 residues long.

Sample: peripheral blood. The TCR originated in a woman in her seventies with COVID-19, enrolled during active disease. This rearrangement joins TRBV28 to TRBJ1-1; tentatively, D is TRBD1 (6 bases). DNA of the CDR3: TGTGCCAGCAGTTTGAGGGACACTGGTGAAGCTTTCTTT. Protein: CASSLRDTGEAFF.